What follows describes a single T cell receptor beta chain. These data come from a study of tumor-infiltrating lymphocytes in primary liver carcinoma. cDNA specific to TCR beta was made from 500 ng of total RNA, with a constant-region primer employed for priming. It was through three nested multiplex PCR rounds of slightly modified ARM-PCR that TCR beta libraries arose. TRBV1-TRBV30 forward and Cbeta reverse primers drove the first two roughly 10-cycle rounds. TCRdb ran MiXCR on the multiplex PCR reads and lists one entry per CDR3 protein. The table records about 300,000 distinct CDR3 sequences, 50% to 70% of them present only once. The CDR3 spans 13 residues. V trimming: 11 bases; J trimming: 2 bases; junction bases outside the gene matches: 9. The V gene's germline CDR1 is MDHEN and CDR2 SYDVKM. Extraction also yielded germline DNA, while blood RNA was obtained from unsorted whole blood.

The chain links TRBV28 to TRBJ2-7, with TRBD1 matching 7 bases. Sequences were obtained from peripheral blood. The TCR originated in a middle-aged man with primary liver carcinoma and hepatitis B virus infection. CDR3 region: CAGLDRTAYEQYF. CDR3 coding DNA: TGTGCCGGCCTGGACAGGACTGCCTACGAGCAGTACTTC.